Listed here are 16 T cell receptor beta chains from one sample, sequenced in a study of T cell repertoires in urothelial bladder cancer. Sequenced by immunoSEQ multiplex PCR; TCRdb stores in-frame clones only, minus some. The top ten hold 8.5% to 9% of the sample, which has 13,000 or so clones, 60% to 75% seen once. The sample comprised tumor-infiltrating cells from bladder cancer. These receptors were obtained from a human donor with urothelial carcinoma.

V is TRBV7-9 and J is TRBJ2-1; TRBD2 might be the D (5 bases). CDR1 SEHNR and CDR2 FQNEAQ come from the germline V gene (reference sequence). The length of the CDR3 is 15 residues. V lost 3 bases, J lost 2 bases, and 11 bases lay in between. CDR3 in amino acids: CASSLLEGTYNEQFF. In DNA, the CDR3 is TGTGCCAGCAGCTTGCTTGAGGGTACCTACAATGAGCAGTTCTTC.

This clone ranks as medium-sized. The V and J genes are TRBV14 and TRBJ1-5; no definite D call. V lost 0 bases and J 4 bases, leaving 4 bases between the germline ends. This CDR3 spans 13 amino acids. In germline, CDR1 is SGHDN, CDR2 FVKESK. Here the CDR3 reads CASSQDPNQPQHF. DNA for the CDR3: TGTGCCAGCAGCCAAGATCCGAATCAGCCCCAGCATTTT.

This clone was seen a single time. The chain has TRBV6-5 and TRBJ1-2, with D tentatively TRBD1 (5 bases). The germline V gene has CDR1 MNHEY and CDR2 SVGAGI. This CDR3 has 15 amino acids. V was trimmed by 6 bases and J by 8 bases, leaving 22 bases between them. The CDR3 bases are TGTGCCAGCAGGCCAGGCGGGACGCAGGGTTGGGGCTACACCTTC. This sequence encodes CASRPGGTQGWGYTF.

The table lists this clone with a few counts. The rearrangement links TRBV4-1 to TRBJ2-1; D gene ambiguous. Germline V gene sequence: CDR1 MGHRA, CDR2 YSYEKL. The CDR3 consists of 16 residues. Trimming shortened V by 4 bases and J by 1 base, and 14 bases separated the two germline ends. The CDR3 spells CASSPLEVESYNEQFF. Written as DNA, the CDR3 is TGCGCCAGCAGCCCGCTCGAGGTCGAGTCCTACAATGAGCAGTTCTTC.

The J gene is TRBJ2-1, the V gene TRBV7-6; D might be TRBD2 (6 bases). The CDR3 covers 15 residues. Trimming took 1 base from V and 9 from J, leaving 16 bases between them. Germline CDR1 reads SGHVS; CDR2 reads FNYEAQ. CDR3 DNA sequence: TGTGCCAGCAGCTTAGGCTGGTCGGGGGTGAGTGAGCAGTTCTTC. Translated: CASSLGWSGVSEQFF.

The gene calls are TRBV30 and TRBJ2-2; perhaps TRBD2 as D (7 bases). The CDR3 is made up of 17 amino acids. V lost 0 bases and J lost 3, with 17 bases in between. The germline gives CDR1 GTSNPN, CDR2 SVGIG (reference sequence). The CDR3 DNA reads TGTGCCTGGAGTGTAGGCACGTGGGGGGGGCACACCGGGGAGCTGTTTTTT. Protein: CAWSVGTWGGHTGELFF.

The rearrangement joins TRBV2 to TRBJ2-3; 7 bases agree with TRBD2. V shed 6 bases, J shed 3 bases, and the junction held 6 bases outside the gene matches. This CDR3 has 14 residues. CDR1 and CDR2 from the germline V gene are SNHLY and FYNNEI. The CDR3 bases are TGTGCCAGCAGGCCAACTAGCGCGACAGATACGCAGTATTTT. It translates to CASRPTSATDTQYF.

The J gene is TRBJ2-2, the V gene TRBV27, with TRBD1 identical over 8 bases. This CDR3 has 14 residues. V shed 5 bases, J shed 9 bases, and the junction held 8 bases outside the gene matches. Looked up from germline, CDR1 is MNHEY and CDR2 is SMNVEV (reference sequence). The CDR3 DNA reads TGTGCCAGCAGTAACCGACAGGGGTTCAGGGAGCTGTTTTTT. Translating it yields CASSNRQGFRELFF.

This clone was detected only a few times. The chain combines TRBV7-9 with TRBJ1-1; no firm D call. Per germline, CDR1 SEHNR and CDR2 FQNEAQ (reference sequence). This CDR3 is built from 13 residues. Trimming took off 4 bases at V and 5 bases at J, with 11 bases between the two ends. CDR3: CASSSSFETEAFF. The CDR3 DNA is TGTGCCAGCAGCTCATCCTTTGAGACTGAAGCTTTCTTT.

As DNA, the CDR3 is TGTGCCGGAACCGGTAGGACGGCGAGCACTGAAGCTTTCTTT. Its protein is CAGTGRTASTEAFF. The gene calls are TRBV30 and TRBJ1-1; D gene uncertain. The CDR3 has 14 residues. Germline CDR1 is GTSNPN and CDR2 is SVGIG (reference sequence). V gave up 8 bases and J gave up 4 bases, with 20 bases separating them.

The sample holds a few counts of this clone. The chain links TRBV11-3 to TRBJ2-7, with D hard to call. Trimming removed 1 base at V and 2 bases at J, with 6 bases between. CDR3 length: 13 residues. From germline, CDR1 is SGHNT and CDR2 YENEEA. Here the CDR3 DNA reads TGTGCCAGCAGCTTAGCGCCAGCCTACGAGCAGTACTTC. Protein sequence: CASSLAPAYEQYF.

The count of this clone is one. This chain connects TRBV7-9 to TRBJ2-5; TRBD2 agrees at 8 bases. This CDR3 comprises 15 residues. With V trimmed by 4 bases and J by 4 bases, 8 bases remained unmatched. Germline CDR1 is SEHNR and CDR2 is FQNEAQ (reference sequence). In nucleotides, the CDR3 is TGTGCCAGCAGCTCCCTTCGGGGGGGCGGAGAGACCCAGTACTTC. Translated: CASSSLRGGGETQYF.

The rearrangement uses TRBV19 and TRBJ1-4; TRBD1 might be the D (5 bases). CDR1 and CDR2 from the germline V gene are LNHDA and SQIVND (reference sequence). The CDR3 covers 16 residues. The V end was cut by 5 bases, the J end by 1 base, with 14 bases between. The CDR3: CASSPRGGVTNEKLFF. In nucleotides, the CDR3 is TGTGCCAGTAGTCCAAGGGGAGGGGTAACTAATGAAAAACTGTTTTTT.

CDR3 DNA: TGTGCCAGCAGCCAAGGAGTTGACAGGGGCACTGAAGCTTTCTTT. It encodes CASSQGVDRGTEAFF. The chain links TRBV4-2 to TRBJ1-1, with 8 bases lining up with TRBD1. This CDR3 is 15 amino acids long. CDR1 and CDR2 (germline): LGHNA, YNFKEQ. With 1 base clipped from V and 4 bases from J, the junction kept 5 bases outside the gene matches.

The rearrangement uses TRBV7-9 and TRBJ1-2; a weak D match, TRBD1 (6 bases). The CDR3 loop spans 12 amino acids. Deletions cut 4 bases from V and 5 bases from J, with 8 bases between. Germline V gene lookup returns CDR1 SEHNR and CDR2 FQNEAQ (reference sequence). In DNA form, the CDR3 reads TGTGCCAGCAGCTCCGGACAGTATGGCTACACCTTC. Translated, it gives CASSSGQYGYTF.

The chain is built from TRBV19 and TRBJ1-4, with 7 bases aligning to TRBD1. The J segment lost 7 bases and the V segment lost 5 bases, leaving 10 bases of the junction unmatched. The CDR3 has 15 residues. The V gene's germline CDR1 is LNHDA and CDR2 SQIVND (reference sequence). The CDR3: CASSERDRRGEKLFF. Written as DNA, the CDR3 is TGTGCCAGTAGTGAGAGGGACAGAAGGGGTGAAAAACTGTTTTTT.